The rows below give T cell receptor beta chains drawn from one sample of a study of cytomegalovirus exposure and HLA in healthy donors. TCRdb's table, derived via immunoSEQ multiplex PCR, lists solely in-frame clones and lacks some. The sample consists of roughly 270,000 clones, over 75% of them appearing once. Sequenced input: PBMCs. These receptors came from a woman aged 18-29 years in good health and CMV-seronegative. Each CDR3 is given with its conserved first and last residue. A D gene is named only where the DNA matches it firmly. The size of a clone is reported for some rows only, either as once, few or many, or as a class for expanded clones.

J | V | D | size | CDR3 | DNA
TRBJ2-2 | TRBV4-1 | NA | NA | CASSPTTTGELFF | TGCGCCAGCAGCCCGACAACCACCGGGGAGCTGTTTTTT
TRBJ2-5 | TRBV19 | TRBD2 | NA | CASSRGLAGGLETQYF | TGTGCCAGTAGTAGAGGACTAGCGGGAGGTCTCGAGACCCAGTACTTC
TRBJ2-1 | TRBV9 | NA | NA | CASSFGTHNEQFF | TGTGCCAGCAGCTTCGGGACTCACAATGAGCAGTTCTTC
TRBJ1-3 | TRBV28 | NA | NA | CASSVIQGAGNTIYF | TGTGCCAGCAGTGTCATACAGGGAGCGGGAAACACCATATATTTT
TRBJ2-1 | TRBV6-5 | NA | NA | CASGAIVGNEQFF | TGTGCCAGCGGGGCCATAGTCGGTAATGAGCAGTTCTTC
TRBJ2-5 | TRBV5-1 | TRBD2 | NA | CASSQAGVEETQYF | TGCGCCAGCAGTCAAGCGGGAGTCGAAGAGACCCAGTACTTC
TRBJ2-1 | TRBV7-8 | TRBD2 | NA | CASSFLAGQHYNEQFF | TGTGCCAGCAGCTTCCTAGCGGGCCAACATTACAATGAGCAGTTCTTC
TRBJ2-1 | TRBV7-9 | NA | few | CASSLAIYEQFF | TGTGCCAGCAGCTTAGCTATATATGAGCAGTTCTTC
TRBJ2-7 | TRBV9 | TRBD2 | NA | CASSVGQAGEYEQYF | TGTGCCAGCAGCGTAGGTCAAGCGGGAGAGTATGAGCAGTACTTC
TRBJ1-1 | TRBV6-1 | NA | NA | CASSTLTGNTEAFF | TGTGCCAGCAGTACTCTGACAGGGAACACTGAAGCTTTCTTT
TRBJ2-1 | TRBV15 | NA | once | CATSLSLGQVLSSYNEQFF | TGTGCCACCAGCCTAAGTCTGGGGCAAGTTTTGAGCTCCTACAATGAGCAGTTCTTC
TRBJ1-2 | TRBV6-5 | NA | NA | CASRPNLDRPWGYTF | TGTGCCAGCAGACCCAACCTCGACAGGCCCTGGGGCTACACCTTC
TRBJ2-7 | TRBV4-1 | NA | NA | CASSQDYLEQDF | TGCGCCAGCAGCCAAGATTACCTCGAGCAGGACTTC
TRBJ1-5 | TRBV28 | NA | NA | CASRGGMRHQPQHF | TGTGCCAGCCGCGGCGGTATGCGGCATCAGCCCCAGCATTTT
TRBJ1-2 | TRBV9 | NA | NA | CASSAPEEGRDYGYTF | TGTGCCAGCAGCGCCCCAGAGGAGGGCAGGGACTATGGCTACACCTTC
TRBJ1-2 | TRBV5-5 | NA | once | CASLHSRGYTF | TGTGCCAGCCTCCACTCCAGGGGCTACACCTTC
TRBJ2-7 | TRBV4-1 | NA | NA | CASSQVGTASYEQYF | TGCGCCAGCAGCCAAGTTGGCACCGCTTCCTACGAGCAGTACTTC
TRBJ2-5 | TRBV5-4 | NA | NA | CASSFGYGSETQYF | TGTGCCAGCAGCTTCGGATACGGGTCCGAGACCCAGTACTTC
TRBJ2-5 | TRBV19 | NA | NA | CASRGPGRETQYF | TGTGCCAGTAGGGGGCCTGGGCGGGAGACCCAGTACTTC
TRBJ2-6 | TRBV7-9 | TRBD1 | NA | CASSAGQGGSSGANVLTF | TGTGCCAGCAGCGCGGGACAGGGAGGTTCTTCAGGGGCCAACGTCCTGACTTTC
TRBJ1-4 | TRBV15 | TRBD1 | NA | CATSRGQGVYEKLFF | TGTGCCACCAGCAGGGGACAGGGAGTCTACGAAAAACTGTTTTTT
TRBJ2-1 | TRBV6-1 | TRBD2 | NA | CASSGYIEREGRFF | TGTGCCAGCAGTGGATACATAGAGCGGGAGGGTCGGTTCTTC
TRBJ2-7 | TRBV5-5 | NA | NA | CASSLGQQGRLYEQYF | TGTGCCAGCAGCTTGGGGCAACAGGGGAGGCTCTACGAGCAGTACTTC
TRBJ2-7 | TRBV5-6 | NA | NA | CASSSGLMQYF | TGTGCCAGCAGCTCCGGACTTATGCAGTACTTC
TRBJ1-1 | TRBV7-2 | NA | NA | CASSLVSGGAAEAFF | TGTGCCAGCAGCTTAGTAAGCGGGGGGGCTGCGGAAGCTTTCTTT
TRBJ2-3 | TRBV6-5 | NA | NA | CASSYRGADTQYF | TGTGCCAGCAGTTACAGGGGCGCAGATACGCAGTATTTT
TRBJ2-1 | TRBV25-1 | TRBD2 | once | CASSEPGTSGNNEQFF | TGTGCCAGCAGTGAACCCGGGACTAGCGGAAACAATGAGCAGTTCTTC
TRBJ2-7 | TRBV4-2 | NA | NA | CASSQGQSSYEQYF | TGTGCCAGCAGCCAAGGACAGAGCTCCTACGAGCAGTACTTC
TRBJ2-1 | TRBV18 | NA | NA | CASSASQLEQFF | TGTGCCAGCTCAGCTAGCCAACTTGAGCAGTTCTTC
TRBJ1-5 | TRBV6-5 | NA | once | CASSGSSGPNQPQHF | TGTGCCAGCAGCGGGAGCTCGGGCCCCAACCAGCCCCAGCATTTT
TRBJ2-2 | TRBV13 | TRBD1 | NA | CASSSGQSDTGELFF | TGTGCCAGCAGCTCGGGACAGTCCGACACCGGGGAGCTGTTTTTT
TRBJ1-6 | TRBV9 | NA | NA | CASSADRLNSPLHF | TGTGCCAGCAGCGCCGACAGGCTCAATTCACCCCTCCACTTT
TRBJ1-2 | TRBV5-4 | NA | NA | CASSPPLPVYGYTF | TGTGCCAGCAGCCCACCGTTGCCGGTCTATGGCTACACCTTC
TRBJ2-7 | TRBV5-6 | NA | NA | CASSFFLSYSYEQYF | TGTGCCAGCAGCTTCTTTCTCTCCTACTCCTACGAGCAGTACTTC
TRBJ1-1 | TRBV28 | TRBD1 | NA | CASTSDRGDAEAFF | TGTGCCAGCACCTCCGACAGGGGTGACGCTGAAGCTTTCTTT
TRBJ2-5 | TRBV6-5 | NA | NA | CASRTGSDRIGLDF | TGTGCCAGCAGGACCGGGTCGGACAGAATAGGACTTGACTTC
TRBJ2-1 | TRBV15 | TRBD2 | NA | CATSSDPGTSGFF | TGTGCCACCAGCAGCGACCCCGGGACTAGCGGGTTCTTC
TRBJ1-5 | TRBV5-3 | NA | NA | CARSYSGGRYSNQPQHF | TGTGCCAGAAGCTATTCGGGGGGCCGCTATAGCAATCAGCCCCAGCATTTT
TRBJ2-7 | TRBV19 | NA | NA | CASKSGSSYEQYF | TGTGCCAGTAAGAGCGGTAGCTCCTACGAGCAGTACTTC